This T cell receptor (beta chain) was sequenced for a study of blood T cell repertoires in COVID-19. On the study more broadly: Both acute and convalescent COVID-19 samples were obtained from the United States, Italy and Spain. PBMCs, B-cell-depleted T cells, or T cells provided the cDNA or gDNA that made up the material.

V shed 1 base and J shed 0 bases, with 10 bases lying between them. Germline assignment: CDR1 MDHEN and CDR2 SYDVKM. The CDR3 is 16 residues long. In the authors' methods: By means of reference gene primer amplification, nucleated cell counts were estimated. The repertoire was sequenced with immunoSEQ multiplex PCR; TCRdb's copy has only in-frame clones and lacks some. V, J and clone size are taken as reported in that table, and D and trimming were inferred from the DNA itself. The data contain approximately 190,000 clones, 84% of them seen just once; the ten biggest clones take up approximately 14%.

This TCR was sampled from a young man with active or convalescent COVID-19. V and J are TRBV28 and TRBJ2-1; a weak D match, TRBD2 (6 bases). Sequenced sample: peripheral blood. The CDR3: CASSLFSGVSYNEQFF. Here the CDR3 DNA reads TGTGCCAGCAGTTTATTTTCGGGGGTCTCCTACAATGAGCAGTTCTTC.